This TCR beta chain was recorded in a study of human T cells and chemical hapten exposure. Study as a whole: Reading of the patch tests, which applied 0.01% DPC to the upper back, occurred at 6 days. The study traced per-sample TCR yield variation mainly to small differences in pooled library volumes.

Findings of the study overall: With regard to DPC sensitization, TCRs above 1 in 1000 frequency did not change.

Time point here: patch test 1, 2 weeks after DPC sensitization. Treatment denoted: therapeutic diphenylcyclopropenone sensitization with weekly scalp DPC. TCRdb processed the RACE reads anew with MiXCR; each CDR3 protein has one entry. The sample holds about 100,000 distinct CDR3 sequences, 8% to 13% seen once. Germline values: CDR1 LGHDT, CDR2 YNNKEL (reference sequence). The CDR3 runs to 14 residues. With respect to this clonotype: Its target is unknown. Sequence at one end of the junction differs from germline and may be a read error.

The chain joins TRBV3-1 to TRBJ1-1, with no clear D. Sequenced here: whole blood, sampled in connection with sensitization to the hapten diphenylcyclopropenone (DPC). The sequence came from a woman in her thirties or forties with alopecia areata. Some clones in this sample may be carry-over from other donors' samples. The CDR3 reads CASSLLGLSTEVFF. CDR3 sequence (DNA): TGTGCCAGCAGCCTGCTAGGCCTGAGCACTGAAGTTTTCTTT. The entire variable domain, with the rest obtained from reference TRBV3-1 and TRBJ1-1, is as follows: DTAVSQTPKYLVTQMGNDKSIKCEQNLGHDTMYWYKQDSKKFLKIMFSYNNKELIINETVPNRFSPKSPDKAHLNLHINSLELGDSAVYFCASSLLGLSTEVFFGQGTRLTVV.